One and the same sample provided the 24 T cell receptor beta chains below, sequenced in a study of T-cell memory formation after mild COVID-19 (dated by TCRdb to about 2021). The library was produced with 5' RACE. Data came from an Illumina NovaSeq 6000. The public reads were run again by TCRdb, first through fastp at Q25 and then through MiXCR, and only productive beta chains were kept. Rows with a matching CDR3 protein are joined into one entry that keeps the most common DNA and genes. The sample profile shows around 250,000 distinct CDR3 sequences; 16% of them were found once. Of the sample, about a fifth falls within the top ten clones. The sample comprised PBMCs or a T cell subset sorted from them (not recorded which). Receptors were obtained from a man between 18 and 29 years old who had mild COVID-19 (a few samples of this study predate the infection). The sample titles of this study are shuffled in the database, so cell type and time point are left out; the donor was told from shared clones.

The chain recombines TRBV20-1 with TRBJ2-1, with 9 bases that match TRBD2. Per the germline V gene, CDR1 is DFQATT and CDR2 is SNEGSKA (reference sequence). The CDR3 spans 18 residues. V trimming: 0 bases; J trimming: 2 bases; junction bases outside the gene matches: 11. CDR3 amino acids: CSARDFALAGPPYNEQFF. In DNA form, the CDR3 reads TGCAGTGCTAGAGATTTTGCGCTAGCGGGGCCTCCCTACAATGAGCAGTTCTTC.

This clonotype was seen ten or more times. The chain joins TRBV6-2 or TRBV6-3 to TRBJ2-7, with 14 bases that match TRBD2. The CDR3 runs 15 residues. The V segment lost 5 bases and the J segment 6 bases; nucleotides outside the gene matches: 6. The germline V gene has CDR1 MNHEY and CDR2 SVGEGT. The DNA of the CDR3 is TGTGCCAGCAGTCCGGGACTAGCGGGGGTAGGCGAGCAGTACGTC. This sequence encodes CASSPGLAGVGEQYV.

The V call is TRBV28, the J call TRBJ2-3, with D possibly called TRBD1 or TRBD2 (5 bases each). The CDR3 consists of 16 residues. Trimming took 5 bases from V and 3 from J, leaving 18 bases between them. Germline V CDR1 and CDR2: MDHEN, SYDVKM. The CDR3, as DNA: TGTGCCAGCAGTAATTCGGCGGTGGGGGTGACAGATACGCAGTATTTT. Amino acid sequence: CASSNSAVGVTDTQYF.

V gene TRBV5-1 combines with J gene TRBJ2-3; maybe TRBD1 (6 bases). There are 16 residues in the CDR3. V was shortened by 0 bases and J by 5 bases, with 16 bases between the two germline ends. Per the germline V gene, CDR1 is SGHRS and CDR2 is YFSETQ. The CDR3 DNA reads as TGCGCCAGCAGCTTGGCCTCTACCAAAGGGGGAGATACGCAGTATTTT. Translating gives CASSLASTKGGDTQYF.

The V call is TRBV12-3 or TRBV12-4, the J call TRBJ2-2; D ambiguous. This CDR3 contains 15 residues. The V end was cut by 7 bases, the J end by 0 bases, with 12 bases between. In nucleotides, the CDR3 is TGTGCCAGCACCACCCATCAAGCGAACACCGGGGAGCTGTTTTTT. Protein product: CASTTHQANTGELFF.

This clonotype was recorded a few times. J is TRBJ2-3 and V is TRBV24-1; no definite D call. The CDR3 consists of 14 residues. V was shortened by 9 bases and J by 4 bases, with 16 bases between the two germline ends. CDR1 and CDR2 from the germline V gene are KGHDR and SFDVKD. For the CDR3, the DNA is TGTGCCACCGCGGAGCTGGGGTTTCCAGATACGCAGTATTTT. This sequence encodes CATAELGFPDTQYF.

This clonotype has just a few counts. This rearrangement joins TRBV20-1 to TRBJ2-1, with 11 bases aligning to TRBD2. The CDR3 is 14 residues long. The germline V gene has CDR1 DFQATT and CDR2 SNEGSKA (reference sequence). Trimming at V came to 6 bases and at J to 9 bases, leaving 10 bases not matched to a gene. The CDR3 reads CSAANSGGASEQFF. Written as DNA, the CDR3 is TGCAGTGCCGCAAATAGCGGGGGGGCCTCTGAGCAGTTCTTC.

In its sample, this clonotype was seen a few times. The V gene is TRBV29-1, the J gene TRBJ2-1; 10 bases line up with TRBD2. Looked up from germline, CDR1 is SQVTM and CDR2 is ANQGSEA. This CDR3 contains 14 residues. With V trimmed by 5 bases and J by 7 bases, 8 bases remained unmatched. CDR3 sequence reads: CSVPGLAVTNEQFF. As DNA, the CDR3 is TGCAGCGTTCCAGGACTAGCGGTGACGAATGAGCAGTTCTTC.

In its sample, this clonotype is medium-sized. The CDR3 sequence is CASSLYGTDTQYF. In DNA form, the CDR3 reads TGTGCCAGCAGCCTCTATGGCACAGATACGCAGTATTTT. The chain recombines TRBV7-3 with TRBJ2-3, with D unresolved. Germline V gene sequence: CDR1 SGHTA, CDR2 FQGTGA. This CDR3 has 13 residues. The ends were cut back, 5 bases at V and 1 base at J, with 7 bases in the middle. The full variable domain, rest sourced from reference TRBV7-3 and TRBJ2-3, is GAGVSQTPSNKVTEKGKYVELRCDPISGHTALYWYRQSLGQGPEFLIYFQGTGAADDSGLPNDRFFAVRPEGSVSTLKIQRTERGDSAVYLCASSLYGTDTQYFGPGTRLTVL.

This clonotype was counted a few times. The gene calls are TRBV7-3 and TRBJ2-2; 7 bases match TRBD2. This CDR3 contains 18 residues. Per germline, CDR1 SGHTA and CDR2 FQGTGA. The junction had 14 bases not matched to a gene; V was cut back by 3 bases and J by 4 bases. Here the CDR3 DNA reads TGTGCCAGCAGCTTGACAGCCGTAGCGGGTTGGAGCACCGGGGAGCTGTTTTTT. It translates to CASSLTAVAGWSTGELFF.

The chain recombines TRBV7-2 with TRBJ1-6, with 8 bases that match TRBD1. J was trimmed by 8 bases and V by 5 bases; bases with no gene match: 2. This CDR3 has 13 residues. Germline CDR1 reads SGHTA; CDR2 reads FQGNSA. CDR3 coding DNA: TGTGCCAGCAGCGGACAGGGAGATTCACCCCTCCACTTT. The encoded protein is CASSGQGDSPLHF.

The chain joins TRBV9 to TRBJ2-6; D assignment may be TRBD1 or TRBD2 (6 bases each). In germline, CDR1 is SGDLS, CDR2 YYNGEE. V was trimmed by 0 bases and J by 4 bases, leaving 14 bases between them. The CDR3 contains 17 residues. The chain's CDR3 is CASSVGGGLLGANVLTF. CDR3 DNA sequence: TGTGCCAGCAGCGTAGGAGGGGGGCTCCTCGGGGCCAACGTCCTGACTTTC.

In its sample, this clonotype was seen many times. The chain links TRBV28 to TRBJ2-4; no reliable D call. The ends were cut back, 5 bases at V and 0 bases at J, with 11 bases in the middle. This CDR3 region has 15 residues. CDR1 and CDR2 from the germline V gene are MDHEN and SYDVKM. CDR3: CASSPRLGAKNIQYF. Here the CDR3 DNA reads TGTGCCAGCAGTCCGAGACTGGGAGCCAAAAACATTCAGTACTTC.

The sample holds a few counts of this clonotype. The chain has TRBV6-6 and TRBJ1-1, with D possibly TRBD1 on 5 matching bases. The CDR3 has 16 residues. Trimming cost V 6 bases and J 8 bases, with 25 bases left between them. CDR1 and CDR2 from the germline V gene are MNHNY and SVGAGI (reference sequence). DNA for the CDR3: TGTGCCAGCAGACCTCCGGGGGAATCCGGGACTGAAGAAGCTTTCTTT. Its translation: CASRPPGESGTEEAFF.

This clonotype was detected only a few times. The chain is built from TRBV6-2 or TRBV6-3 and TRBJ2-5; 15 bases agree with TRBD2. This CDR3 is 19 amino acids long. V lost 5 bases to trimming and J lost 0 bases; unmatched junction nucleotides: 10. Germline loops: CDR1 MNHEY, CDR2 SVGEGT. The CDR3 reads CASSPPGLAGGSYQETQYF. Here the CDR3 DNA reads TGTGCCAGCAGTCCTCCGGGACTAGCGGGGGGTTCGTACCAAGAGACCCAGTACTTC.

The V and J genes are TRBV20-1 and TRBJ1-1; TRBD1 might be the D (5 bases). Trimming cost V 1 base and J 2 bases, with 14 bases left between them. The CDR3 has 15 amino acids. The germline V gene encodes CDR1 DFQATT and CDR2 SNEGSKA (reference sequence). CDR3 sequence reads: CSARVDLGGNTEAFF. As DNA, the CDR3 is TGCAGTGCTAGAGTGGATCTGGGGGGTAACACTGAAGCTTTCTTT.

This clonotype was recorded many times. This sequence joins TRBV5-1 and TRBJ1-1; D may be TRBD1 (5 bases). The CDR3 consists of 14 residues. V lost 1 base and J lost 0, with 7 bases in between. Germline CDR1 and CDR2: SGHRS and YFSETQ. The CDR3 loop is CASSLIGVNTEAFF. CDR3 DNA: TGCGCCAGCAGCTTGATAGGGGTGAACACTGAAGCTTTCTTT.

The CDR3: CSARTGLSYNEQFF. The DNA for the CDR3 is TGCAGTGCTAGGACTGGGCTCTCCTACAATGAGCAGTTCTTC. V usage is TRBV20-1 and J usage is TRBJ2-1; no clear D gene. With 3 bases removed from V and 0 bases from J, the gap between germline ends came to 9 bases. The CDR3 spans 14 residues. Germline CDR1 and CDR2: DFQATT and SNEGSKA (reference sequence).

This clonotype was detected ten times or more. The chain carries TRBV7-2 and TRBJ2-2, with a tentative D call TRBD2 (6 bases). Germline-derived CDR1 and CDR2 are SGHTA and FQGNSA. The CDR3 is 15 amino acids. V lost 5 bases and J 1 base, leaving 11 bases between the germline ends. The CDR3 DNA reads TGTGCCAGCAGCCTCCATAGCGGGAACACCGGGGAGCTGTTTTTT. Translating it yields CASSLHSGNTGELFF.

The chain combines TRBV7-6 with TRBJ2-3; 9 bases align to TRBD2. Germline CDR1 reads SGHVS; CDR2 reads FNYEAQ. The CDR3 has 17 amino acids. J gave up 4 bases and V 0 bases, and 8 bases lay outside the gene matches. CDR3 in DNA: TGTGCCAGCAGCTTAGCGCACGCGGGGGGGCCGGCAGATACGCAGTATTTT. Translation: CASSLAHAGGPADTQYF.

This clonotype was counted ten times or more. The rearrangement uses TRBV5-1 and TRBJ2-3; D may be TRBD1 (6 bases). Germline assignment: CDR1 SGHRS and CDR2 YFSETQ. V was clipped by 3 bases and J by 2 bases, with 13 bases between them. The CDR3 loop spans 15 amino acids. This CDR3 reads CASSSRTDSTDTQYF. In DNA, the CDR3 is TGCGCCAGCAGCTCCCGGACAGACTCCACAGATACGCAGTATTTT.

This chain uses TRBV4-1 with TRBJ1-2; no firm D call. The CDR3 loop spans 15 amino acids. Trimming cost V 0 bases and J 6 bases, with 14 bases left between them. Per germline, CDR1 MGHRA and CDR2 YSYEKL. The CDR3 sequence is CASSQDQTKQDGYTF. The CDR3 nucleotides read TGCGCCAGCAGCCAAGATCAAACAAAGCAGGATGGCTACACCTTC.

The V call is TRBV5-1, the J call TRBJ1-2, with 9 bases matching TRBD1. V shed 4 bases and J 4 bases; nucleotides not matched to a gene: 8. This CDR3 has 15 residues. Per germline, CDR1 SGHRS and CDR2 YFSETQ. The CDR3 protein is CASSPRDRVSYGYTF. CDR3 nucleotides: TGCGCCAGCAGCCCCCGGGACAGGGTTTCCTATGGCTACACCTTC.

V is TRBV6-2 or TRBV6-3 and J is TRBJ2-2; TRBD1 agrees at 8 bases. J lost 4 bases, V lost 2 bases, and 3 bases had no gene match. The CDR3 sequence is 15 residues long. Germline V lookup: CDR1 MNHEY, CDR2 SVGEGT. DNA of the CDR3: TGTGCCAGCAGTTACCCCGGGACAGGCACCGGGGAGCTGTTTTTT. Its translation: CASSYPGTGTGELFF.